Each of the 25 T cell receptor beta chains below was sequenced from the same sample in a study of T-cell memory formation after mild COVID-19. TCRdb used MiXCR to reprocess the 5' RACE reads, holding one entry per CDR3 protein. Of hundreds of thousands of distinct CDR3 sequences listed, about a fifth were seen once; the top ten hold about an eighth. The material sequenced was PBMCs or a T cell subset sorted from them (not recorded which). The receptors originated from an adult woman who had mild COVID-19 (a few samples of this study predate the infection). Cell type and time point are not known.

V usage is TRBV25-1 and J usage is TRBJ1-1; D unresolved. The germline V gene has CDR1 MGHDK and CDR2 SYGVNS. The CDR3 runs to 15 residues. V lost 0 bases, J lost 3 bases, and 11 bases lay in between. DNA of the CDR3: TGTGCCAGCAGTGAATATCGGAGCCAGGACACTGAAGCTTTCTTT. Its protein is CASSEYRSQDTEAFF.

This clonotype has just a few counts. V and J are TRBV7-8 and TRBJ2-5, with 9 positions matching TRBD1. Trimming took 5 bases from V and 3 from J; bases not matched to a gene: 1. The V gene's germline CDR1 is SGHVS and CDR2 FQNEAQ. This CDR3 is 13 amino acids long. CDR3 bases: TGTGCCAGCAGCGGGACAGGGAAAGAGACCCAGTACTTC. This translates into CASSGTGKETQYF.

The rearrangement uses TRBV21-1 and TRBJ1-6; the table gives TRBD1 as D, unverified against the DNA. TRBV21-1 corresponds to a pseudogene. This CDR3 has 16 amino acids. CDR3 in amino acids: CASSKRGGGLDSPLHF. In DNA, the CDR3 is TGTGCCAGCAGCAAACGGGGGGGCGGATTGGATTCACCCCTCCACTTT.

The rearrangement joins TRBV4-3 to TRBJ2-7; the D gene is possibly TRBD1 (6 bases). The CDR3 spans 15 residues. Trimming took 0 bases from V and 0 from J, leaving 9 bases between them. CDR1 LGHNA and CDR2 YSLEER come from the germline V gene. CDR3 residues: CASSQDLTGSYEQYF. CDR3 DNA sequence: TGCGCCAGCAGCCAAGATTTGACAGGCTCCTACGAGCAGTACTTC.

This clonotype was counted many times. V and J are TRBV5-1 and TRBJ1-1, with D perhaps TRBD1 (5 bases). CDR1 and CDR2 from the germline V gene are SGHRS and YFSETQ. The CDR3 is 15 amino acids. Trimming pared 4 bases from V and 8 bases from J, leaving 21 bases between. Here the CDR3 reads CASSPEGRAATEAFF. CDR3 DNA sequence: TGCGCCAGCAGCCCGGAGGGGAGGGCAGCGACCGAAGCTTTCTTT.

The chain joins TRBV27 to TRBJ1-2; tentative D call: TRBD1 (5 bases). CDR3 length equals 14 residues. The V end lost 3 bases, the J end lost 5 bases, and 13 bases lay between the germline ends. Germline V gene sequence: CDR1 MNHEY, CDR2 SMNVEV (reference sequence). CDR3: CASSFSGAEYGYTF. CDR3 DNA: TGTGCCAGCAGTTTTAGTGGGGCTGAATATGGCTACACCTTC.

The chain couples TRBV7-9 to TRBJ2-1; possibly TRBD1 for D (6 bases). Trimming took off 4 bases at V and 6 bases at J, with 19 bases between the two ends. In germline, CDR1 is SEHNR, CDR2 FQNEAQ (reference sequence). There are 16 residues in the CDR3. In nucleotides, the CDR3 is TGTGCCAGCAGCTACCAGTGGGGGCTTGGGAGCAATGAGCAGTTCTTC. It specifies CASSYQWGLGSNEQFF. The entire variable domain, with the rest obtained from reference TRBV7-9 and TRBJ2-1, is as follows: DTGVSQNPRHKITKRGQNVTFRCDPISEHNRLYWYRQTLGQGPEFLTYFQNEAQLEKSRLLSDRFSAERPKGSFSTLEIQRTEQGDSAMYLCASSYQWGLGSNEQFFGPGTRLTVL.

The chain recombines TRBV21-1 with TRBJ1-1; the D segment call TRBD1 is taken from the table without a DNA check. TRBV21-1 is flagged as a pseudogene. The CDR3 is 15 amino acids. CDR3 sequence reads: CASSKVPGVNTEAFF. The DNA of the CDR3 is TGTGCCAGCAGCAAAGTACCGGGGGTGAACACTGAAGCTTTCTTT.

The chain joins TRBV4-2 to TRBJ2-2, with 15 bases that match TRBD2. CDR3 length: 19 amino acids. The V gene's germline CDR1 is LGHNA and CDR2 YNFKEQ. V shed 0 bases and J 3 bases; nucleotides not matched to a gene: 5. Here the CDR3 reads CASSQDPGLAGGDTGELFF. CDR3 bases: TGTGCCAGCAGCCAAGATCCTGGACTAGCGGGAGGGGACACCGGGGAGCTGTTTTTT.

This clonotype was observed many times. J is TRBJ2-3 and V is TRBV14, with unresolved D. Trimming took 0 bases from V and 2 from J, leaving 9 bases between them. The CDR3 covers 15 residues. Germline CDR1 and CDR2: SGHDN and FVKESK. CDR3 nucleotides: TGTGCCAGCAGCCAAGAACTGGGGTACACAGATACGCAGTATTTT. Protein product: CASSQELGYTDTQYF.

This chain links TRBV21-1 with TRBJ2-3; whether TRBD1, the table's D call, matches the DNA was not checked. TRBV21-1 is recorded as a pseudogene. This CDR3 comprises 15 residues. The CDR3 reads CASSIPPWNTDTQYF. Written as DNA, the CDR3 is TGTGCCAGCAGCATTCCCCCGTGGAACACAGATACGCAGTATTTT.

This clonotype was found a few times. The chain has TRBV3-1 and TRBJ2-2; D not resolved. Germline CDR1 reads LGHDT; CDR2 reads YNNKEL (reference sequence). The V gene lost 8 bases and the J gene lost 7 bases, with 8 bases spanning the gap. The CDR3 totals 11 residues. CDR3 in amino acids: CASRSFGELFF. DNA of the CDR3: TGTGCCAGCCGGTCTTTCGGGGAGCTGTTTTTT.

The gene calls are TRBV4-3 and TRBJ1-2; 8 bases are a match to TRBD1. The V gene end was trimmed by 0 bases and the J gene end by 4 bases; junction bases not matched to a gene: 4. Looked up from germline, CDR1 is LGHNA and CDR2 is YSLEER. The CDR3 runs to 15 residues. The CDR3 sequence is CASSQESQGAYGYTF. The CDR3 region has the DNA TGCGCCAGCAGCCAAGAATCGCAGGGGGCCTATGGCTACACCTTC.

This clonotype was picked up one time. At one of its ends the junction is not consistent with the germline gene, which may arise from a read error. V usage is TRBV28 and J usage is TRBJ1-3; D remains unclear. This CDR3 spans 13 amino acids. Germline V gene data show CDR1 as MDHEN and CDR2 as SYDVKM. In nucleotides, the CDR3 is TGTGCGAGCACCCATCCCGCGGAGGACACCATATATTTT. This translates into CASTHPAEDTIYF.

This sequence joins TRBV2 and TRBJ2-7; 8 bases agree with TRBD1. Per the germline V gene, CDR1 is SNHLY and CDR2 is FYNNEI. This CDR3 region has 14 residues. V trimming: 7 bases; J trimming: 3 bases; junction bases outside the gene matches: 8. The CDR3 here is CASKGDRLIYEQYF. The CDR3, as DNA: TGTGCCAGCAAGGGGGACAGGCTCATCTACGAGCAGTACTTC.

This clonotype turned up a few times. The chain uses TRBV20-1 and TRBJ2-1; 10 nucleotides line up with TRBD1. V was clipped by 3 bases and J by 4 bases; unmatched bases: 3. The CDR3 totals 14 residues. The V gene's germline CDR1 is DFQATT and CDR2 SNEGSKA (reference sequence). The CDR3 protein is CSASRDRGYNEQFF. The CDR3 bases are TGCAGTGCTAGTCGGGACAGGGGATACAATGAGCAGTTCTTC.

The rearrangement uses TRBV7-9 and TRBJ1-2; D not resolved. The V end was cut by 11 bases, the J end by 4 bases, with 14 bases between. The CDR3 runs to 12 residues. Germline V gene sequence: CDR1 SEHNR, CDR2 FQNEAQ (reference sequence). The CDR3 loop is CAHDLVGYGYTF. The CDR3 DNA is TGTGCCCACGACCTCGTGGGCTATGGCTACACCTTC.

V gene TRBV7-9 combines with J gene TRBJ2-3; D remains unclear. The CDR3 is made up of 15 amino acids. In germline, CDR1 is SEHNR, CDR2 FQNEAQ (reference sequence). V dropped 5 bases and J dropped 4 bases, with 16 bases sitting between them. CDR3 nucleotide sequence: TGTGCCAGCAGCCCAGAGTTGTACCAGGCAGATACGCAGTATTTT. It codes for CASSPELYQADTQYF.

The J gene is TRBJ2-7, the V gene TRBV21-1; the table's D call of TRBD1 was not tested on the DNA. TRBV21-1 is designated a pseudogene. The CDR3 totals 17 residues. The CDR3 region has the DNA TGTGCCAGCAGCGCCCGCCGACAGGGGCGCGACTCCTACGAGCAGTACTTC. This codes for CASSARRQGRDSYEQYF.

The rearrangement links TRBV9 to TRBJ2-2; TRBD2 agrees at 9 bases. Germline CDR1 and CDR2: SGDLS and YYNGEE. After removal of 2 bases from V and 5 bases from J, the junction contained 4 bases not matched to a gene. This CDR3 has 15 residues. The CDR3, as DNA: TGTGCCAGCAGCGTTAGCGGGAGAGGTACCGGGGAGCTGTTTTTT. This sequence encodes CASSVSGRGTGELFF.

The chain links TRBV20-1 to TRBJ2-3; 11 bases are shared with TRBD2. V trimming: 0 bases; J trimming: 8 bases; junction bases outside the gene matches: 10. The CDR3 loop spans 16 amino acids. The germline V gene encodes CDR1 DFQATT and CDR2 SNEGSKA (reference sequence). CDR3 residues: CSARDRRLAGYGTQYF. The CDR3 DNA is TGCAGTGCTAGAGATCGTAGACTAGCGGGGTACGGTACGCAGTATTTT.

This clonotype came up a few times. The V and J genes are TRBV24-1 and TRBJ2-7, with TRBD1 matching over 7 bases. Germline CDR1 and CDR2: KGHDR and SFDVKD. Trimming removed 4 bases from V and 1 base from J; junction bases left unmatched: 3. The CDR3 extends over 14 amino acids. The CDR3 spells CATSDQGDSYEQYF. The CDR3 DNA reads TGTGCCACCAGTGACCAGGGGGATTCCTACGAGCAGTACTTC.

This clonotype came up many times. The J gene is TRBJ2-4, the V gene TRBV7-2; D is unresolved. Germline V gene data show CDR1 as SGHTA and CDR2 as FQGNSA. The V end was cut by 3 bases, the J end by 0 bases, with 12 bases between. This CDR3 spans 16 amino acids. The CDR3: CASSLQTVLAKNIQYF. The CDR3 region has the DNA TGTGCCAGCAGCTTGCAGACGGTACTAGCCAAAAACATTCAGTACTTC.

This clonotype has just a few counts. J is TRBJ1-1 and V is TRBV27; no firm D call. Germline CDR1 and CDR2: MNHEY and SMNVEV (reference sequence). Trimming removed 0 bases at V and 1 base at J, with 9 bases between. The CDR3 is 15 residues long. The DNA for the CDR3 is TGTGCCAGCAGTTTATCCCCGGGCCGGAACACTGAAGCTTTCTTT. Protein sequence: CASSLSPGRNTEAFF.

The chain has TRBV6-5 and TRBJ1-1, with TRBD1 as a possible D gene (5 bases). This CDR3 has 14 residues. Germline CDR1 MNHEY, CDR2 SVGAGI. V was clipped by 5 bases and J by 4 bases, with 14 bases between them. This CDR3 reads CASSARAGGTEAFF. CDR3 DNA: TGTGCCAGCAGTGCCCGGGCGGGGGGCACTGAAGCTTTCTTT.